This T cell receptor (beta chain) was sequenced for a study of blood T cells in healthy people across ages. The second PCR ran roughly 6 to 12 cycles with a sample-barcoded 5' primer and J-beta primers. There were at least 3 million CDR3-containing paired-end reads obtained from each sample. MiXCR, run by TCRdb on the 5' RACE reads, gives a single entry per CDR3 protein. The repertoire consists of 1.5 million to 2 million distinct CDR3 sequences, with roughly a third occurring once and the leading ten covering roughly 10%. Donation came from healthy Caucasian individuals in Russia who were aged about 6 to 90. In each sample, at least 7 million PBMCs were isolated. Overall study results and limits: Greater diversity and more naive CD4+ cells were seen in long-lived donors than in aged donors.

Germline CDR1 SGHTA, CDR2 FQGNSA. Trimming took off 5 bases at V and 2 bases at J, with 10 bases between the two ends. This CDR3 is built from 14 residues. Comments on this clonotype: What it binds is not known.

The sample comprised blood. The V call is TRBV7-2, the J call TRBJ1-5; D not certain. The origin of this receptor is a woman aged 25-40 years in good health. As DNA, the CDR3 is TGTGCCAGCAGCGTTGGGTTTGGCAATCAGCCCCAGCATTTT. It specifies CASSVGFGNQPQHF.